These T cell receptor beta chains were read from a single sample in a study of T cells expressing NK-cell markers. From the 5' RACE reads, TCRdb lists one entry per CDR3 protein and no DNA. This sample's table reports about 410,000 distinct CDR3 sequences. Sequencing input: blood T cells: a sorted CD56 or NKG2C T cell subset, CD4+ or CD8+ T cells, or bulk PBMC T cells (not recorded which). Source of these receptors: a woman between 50 and 59 years old in good health. The CDR3 runs from the conserved cysteine through the conserved F or W.

V gene	J gene	CDR3 protein
TRBV7-2	TRBJ1-1	CASSTSRQGNEAFF
TRBV29-1	TRBJ1-2	CSVDFLGPGGYTF
TRBV7-9	TRBJ2-1	CASRGGIYNEQFF
TRBV4-2	TRBJ2-1	CASSHQRTSGYEQFF
TRBV5-6	TRBJ2-1	CASSVPGLNNEQFF
TRBV7-8	TRBJ2-1	CASSSTGGTHNEQFF
TRBV20-1	TRBJ2-1	CSATSLSGTFQDEQFF
TRBV10-2	TRBJ2-5	CASPVLMAQYF
TRBV2	TRBJ2-5	CASKAGVKETQYF
TRBV30	TRBJ1-5	CAWSAREGANQPQHF
TRBV6-5	TRBJ2-6	CASSYLVSSAGANVLTF
TRBV24-1	TRBJ2-1	CATSDRTIDGDEQFF
TRBV10-3	TRBJ1-5	CAISEWQGAGITQPQHF
TRBV12-3/TRBV12-4	TRBJ2-1	CATKGYAYNEQFF
TRBV20-1	TRBJ2-3	CSARVPGLKAGGVGGTDTQYF
TRBV5-1	TRBJ1-1	CASSLAYGTVNTEAFF
TRBV4-1	TRBJ1-4	CASSQGRTRRGEKLFF
TRBV29-1	TRBJ2-6	CSVEDRGTGGFSGANVLTF
TRBV20-1	TRBJ2-2	CSAAAARVGTGELFF
TRBV7-8	TRBJ2-5	CASSSTGARTEAQYF
TRBV6-2/TRBV6-3	TRBJ2-1	CASSPGTSGSYRYNEQFF
TRBV5-1	TRBJ2-2	CASSLNSPTSGSSGELFF
TRBV10-3	TRBJ2-7	CAISETRERYEQYF
TRBV10-3	TRBJ2-1	CAISESRVLYNEQFF
TRBV14	TRBJ2-6	CASSHSGRVGSGANVLTF
TRBV7-8	TRBJ2-2	CASSLSGTGLPGELFF
TRBV14	TRBJ2-1	CASSQVSGSRNEQFF
TRBV29-1	TRBJ2-3	CSVAKTGEADTQYF
TRBV24-1	TRBJ2-5	CATSEAGGTQYF
TRBV10-2	TRBJ2-1	CASKSGTSGRVNEQFF
TRBV3-1	TRBJ2-5	CASSQGDSGVQETQYF
TRBV7-6	TRBJ2-7	CASSLVGRDSYEQYF
TRBV29-1	TRBJ2-1	CSVGISGRAHEQFF
TRBV5-1	TRBJ2-1	CASSLEEGSYNEQFF
TRBV12-3/TRBV12-4	TRBJ1-4	CASSPGQGLGEKLFF
TRBV28	TRBJ2-1	CASNRGTSGRSSYNEQFF
TRBV10-2	TRBJ1-5	CASSESTGINQPQHF
TRBV18	TRBJ2-1	CASSPQVAAEQFF
TRBV29-1	TRBJ1-2	CSVEVGRAGYTF
TRBV10-1	TRBJ2-3	CASSTGAGTDTQYF
TRBV10-1	TRBJ2-1	CASSEERETRFF
TRBV9	TRBJ1-1	CASSVVGRGMNTEAFF
TRBV5-6	TRBJ2-5	CASSSGLQKQETQYF
TRBV7-9	TRBJ1-3	CASSDRGDTIYF
TRBV10-3	TRBJ2-1	CAISPNARTSGPNEQFF
TRBV7-9	TRBJ2-7	CASSLDGTGPHEQYF
TRBV10-2	TRBJ2-2	CASSETDTGELFF
TRBV14	TRBJ2-5	CASSLRGSKTQYF
TRBV24-1	TRBJ2-2	CATSDLGQGADTGELFF
TRBV20-1	TRBJ1-2	CSAQSAGNSYTF
TRBV11-3	TRBJ2-1	CASSLDQAYRFF
TRBV4-1	TRBJ2-4	CASSQGPVGVGNIQYF
TRBV27	TRBJ2-1	CASSLGMAYNEQFF
TRBV5-1	TRBJ1-4	CASSFIGQGDEKLFF
TRBV11-2	TRBJ1-2	CASSTQTASSYGYTF